The 14 T cell receptor beta chains in this list originate from one sample, sequenced in a study of OX40 agonist ivuxolimab in advanced cancers. The repertoire was sequenced with immunoSEQ multiplex PCR; TCRdb's copy has only in-frame clones and lacks some. The table lists approximately 60,000 clones, 70% to 85% of them singletons. The starting material was CD4+ or CD8+ T cells sorted from blood, obtained in a trial of the OX40 agonist ivuxolimab. These receptors were taken from an adult with an advanced solid tumor such as melanoma, head and neck, liver or kidney cancer.

This chain joins TRBV18 and TRBJ1-2; D perhaps matches TRBD1 (6 bases). This CDR3 comprises 13 residues. Germline CDR1 is KGHSH and CDR2 is LQKENI. The V end was cut by 1 base, the J end by 6 bases, with 9 bases between. CDR3 loop: CASSPHYRDGYTF. DNA of the CDR3: TGTGCCAGCTCACCACATTACAGGGATGGCTACACCTTC.

This rearrangement joins TRBV27 to TRBJ2-1; D tentatively fits TRBD1 or TRBD2 (5 bases each). CDR1 and CDR2 (germline): MNHEY, SMNVEV (reference sequence). V was clipped by 5 bases and J by 0 bases, with 8 bases between them. This CDR3 is built from 14 residues. CDR3 sequence (DNA): TGTGCCAGCAGTCCAGGGAGCTCCTACAATGAGCAGTTCTTC. As protein: CASSPGSSYNEQFF.

This clone was observed a single time. The rearrangement links TRBV10-2 to TRBJ1-4, with TRBD1 as a possible D gene (6 bases). Germline V gives CDR1 WSHSY, CDR2 SAAADI. There are 16 residues in the CDR3. V lost 7 bases to trimming and J lost 6 bases, with 21 bases between them. CDR3 loop: CASNPGRGLGDEKLFF. CDR3 DNA: TGCGCCAGCAACCCCGGCAGGGGCCTCGGGGATGAAAAACTGTTTTTT.

The rearrangement joins TRBV7-8 to TRBJ2-7, with D tentatively TRBD1 or TRBD2 (6 bases each). V was shortened by 6 bases and J by 4 bases, with 16 bases between the two germline ends. This CDR3 is 14 amino acids long. Germline V gene data show CDR1 as SGHVS and CDR2 as FQNEAQ. The DNA for the CDR3 is TGTGCCAGCAGTCACGGGGGCGGACCATACGAGCAGTACTTC. Translation gives CASSHGGGPYEQYF.

This sequence joins TRBV6-1 and TRBJ1-1; D is unresolved. The germline V and J ends were trimmed by 0 bases and 4 bases, with 6 bases remaining between them. Germline-derived CDR1 and CDR2 are MNHNS and SASEGT. The CDR3 is made up of 13 amino acids. CDR3 nucleotides: TGTGCCAGCAGTGAAGCCGGGTTCACTGAAGCTTTCTTT. Its translation is CASSEAGFTEAFF.

This rearrangement joins TRBV7-9 to TRBJ2-3, with TRBD2 matching 7 bases. V gave up 2 bases and J gave up 5 bases; unmatched junction bases: 7. The CDR3 length is 15 residues. CDR1 and CDR2 (germline): SEHNR, FQNEAQ (reference sequence). CDR3 sequence: CASSLMGGGEDTQYF. CDR3 coding DNA: TGTGCCAGCAGCTTAATGGGCGGGGGTGAAGATACGCAGTATTTT.

This clone was seen a few times. The chain employs TRBV5-1 and TRBJ2-7; the D gene is possibly TRBD1 (6 bases). Germline values: CDR1 SGHRS, CDR2 YFSETQ. The CDR3 has 14 amino acids. Trimming took 0 bases from V and 1 from J, leaving 8 bases between them. The CDR3 loop is CASSLGTVSYEQYF. The DNA of the CDR3 is TGCGCCAGCAGCTTGGGGACAGTTTCCTACGAGCAGTACTTC.

This chain uses TRBV29-1 with TRBJ1-1; D call uncertain. This CDR3 spans 13 amino acids. Trimming took off 4 bases at V and 2 bases at J, with 11 bases between the two ends. Germline V CDR1 and CDR2: SQVTM, ANQGSEA. The CDR3 loop reads CSVGYSLNTEAFF. DNA of the CDR3: TGCAGCGTTGGGTATAGCCTAAACACTGAAGCTTTCTTT.

The chain is built from TRBV9 and TRBJ2-2; D assignment may be TRBD1 or TRBD2 (5 bases each). V was shortened by 0 bases and J by 5 bases, with 8 bases between the two germline ends. CDR1 SGDLS and CDR2 YYNGEE come from the germline V gene. The CDR3 is 14 residues long. In DNA, the CDR3 is TGTGCCAGCAGCGTAGCTTGGGGGACCGGGGAGCTGTTTTTT. This encodes CASSVAWGTGELFF.

The gene calls are TRBV18 and TRBJ1-6; TRBD1 aligns across 7 bases. The V gene's germline CDR1 is KGHSH and CDR2 LQKENI. The CDR3 runs 16 residues. V was pared by 0 bases and J by 8 bases, with 7 bases of the junction left unmatched. The DNA for the CDR3 is TGTGCCAGCTCACCACCAGGGGAGGGGGCGGATTCACCCCTCCACTTT. It yields the protein CASSPPGEGADSPLHF.

The chain joins TRBV2 to TRBJ1-2, with no clear D. In germline, CDR1 is SNHLY, CDR2 FYNNEI. V was clipped by 5 bases and J by 2 bases, with 9 bases between them. The length of the CDR3 is 13 residues. The CDR3 is CASSPSANYGYTF. The CDR3 DNA is TGTGCCAGCAGTCCATCGGCCAACTATGGCTACACCTTC. Drawing the rest from reference TRBV2 and TRBJ1-2, the complete variable domain is EPEVTQTPSHQVTQMGQEVILRCVPISNHLYFYWYRQILGQKVEFLVSFYNNEISEKSEIFDDQFSVERPDGSNFTLKIRSTKLEDSAMYFCASSPSANYGYTFGSGTRLTVV.

The chain carries TRBV15 and TRBJ1-1; 10 bases are a match to TRBD1. The junction had 12 bases not matched to a gene; V was cut back by 5 bases and J by 0 bases. Germline assignment: CDR1 LNHNV and CDR2 YYDKDF (reference sequence). This CDR3 contains 18 residues. Written as DNA, the CDR3 is TGTGCCACCAGCGGGGGTCGGGACAGGGGCATCATGAACACTGAAGCTTTCTTT. This codes for CATSGGRDRGIMNTEAFF.

This chain connects TRBV10-1 to TRBJ2-1; perhaps TRBD1 as D (6 bases). This CDR3 contains 15 residues. Germline lookup yields CDR1 WNHNN and CDR2 SYGVQD (reference sequence). Trimming cost V 6 bases and J 3 bases, with 15 bases left between them. Written as DNA, the CDR3 is TGCGCCAGCAGGGGGACACCTAACTTCTACAATGAGCAGTTCTTC. This gives the protein CASRGTPNFYNEQFF.

This chain uses TRBV9 with TRBJ2-3; 7 positions match TRBD2. Germline values: CDR1 SGDLS, CDR2 YYNGEE. Trimming took 2 bases from V and 2 from J; bases not matched to a gene: 11. The CDR3 is 17 amino acids. DNA for the CDR3: TGTGCCAGCAGCGTGACCGGGGGAGCGGGGTTCACAGATACGCAGTATTTT. Protein sequence: CASSVTGGAGFTDTQYF.